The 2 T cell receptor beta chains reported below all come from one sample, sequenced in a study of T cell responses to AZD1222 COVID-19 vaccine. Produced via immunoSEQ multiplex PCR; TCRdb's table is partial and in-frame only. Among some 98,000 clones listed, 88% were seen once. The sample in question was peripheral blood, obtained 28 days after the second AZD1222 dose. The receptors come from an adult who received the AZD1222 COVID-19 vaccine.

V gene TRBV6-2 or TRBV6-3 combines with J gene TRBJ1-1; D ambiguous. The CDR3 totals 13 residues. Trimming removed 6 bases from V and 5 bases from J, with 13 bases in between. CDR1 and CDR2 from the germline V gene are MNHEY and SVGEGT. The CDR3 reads CASSSRHGTEAFF. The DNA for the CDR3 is TGTGCCAGCAGCAGCAGACACGGAACTGAAGCTTTCTTT.

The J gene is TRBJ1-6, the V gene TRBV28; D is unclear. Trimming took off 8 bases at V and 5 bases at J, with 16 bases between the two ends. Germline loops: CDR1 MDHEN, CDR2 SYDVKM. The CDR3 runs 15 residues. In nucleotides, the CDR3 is TGTGCCAGCTTCAGCCTTTCGGGGAATAATTCACCCCTCCACTTT. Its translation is CASFSLSGNNSPLHF. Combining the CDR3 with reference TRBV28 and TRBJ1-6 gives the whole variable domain DVKVTQSSRYLVKRTGEKVFLECVQDMDHENMFWYRQDPGLGLRLIYFSYDVKMKEKGDIPEGYSVSREKKERFSLILESASTNQTSMYLCASFSLSGNNSPLHFGNGTRLTVT.